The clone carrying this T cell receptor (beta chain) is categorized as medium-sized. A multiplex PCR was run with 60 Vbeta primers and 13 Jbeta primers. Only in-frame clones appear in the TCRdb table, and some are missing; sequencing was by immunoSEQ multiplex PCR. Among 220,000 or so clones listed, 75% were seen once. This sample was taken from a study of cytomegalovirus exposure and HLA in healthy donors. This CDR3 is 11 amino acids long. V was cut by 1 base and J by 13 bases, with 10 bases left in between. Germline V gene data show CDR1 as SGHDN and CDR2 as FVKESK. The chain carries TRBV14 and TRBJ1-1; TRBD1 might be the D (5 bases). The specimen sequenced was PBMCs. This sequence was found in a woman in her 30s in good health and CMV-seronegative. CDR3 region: CASSQGQYLFF. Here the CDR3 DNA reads TGTGCCAGCAGCCAAGGACAGTACCTTTTCTTT.